This entry is about one T cell receptor (beta chain). The CDR3 sequence is 15 residues long. Germline values: CDR1 SGHVS, CDR2 FNYEAQ. The V segment lost 1 base and the J segment 4 bases; nucleotides outside the gene matches: 6. Time point defined: week 3, after first cycle of checkpoint inhibitor. Repertoires were generated with immunoSEQ multiplex PCR, while TCRdb's copy carries only in-frame clones and drops some. The table records 15,000 to 20,000 clones, over 90% of them present only once. The data originate from a study of blood T cell dynamics during melanoma immunotherapy. This chain connects TRBV7-6 to TRBJ2-5, with 7 bases lining up with TRBD2. The source of this sequence is a human donor with melanoma. Sequenced here: effector memory CD8+ T cells from blood, sampled from a patient treated with checkpoint blockade. CDR3 sequence reads: CASSLEWRERETQYF. The CDR3 nucleotides are TGTGCCAGCAGCTTAGAATGGCGGGAGCGAGAGACCCAGTACTTC.